The 32 T cell receptor beta chains listed next were all sequenced from one sample in a study of shared clonotypes between healthy human individuals. TCRdb's table, derived via immunoSEQ multiplex PCR, lists solely in-frame clones and lacks some. Among about 1 million clones, 75% were seen once, and the ten largest hold around 1.5%. Source material: memory CD4+ T cells sorted from blood. Indicated subset: CD45RA-negative fraction. The receptors were sampled from a man younger than 30 in good health.

This clone is a singleton in its sample. A read error is likely here: a far larger clone is one base away. At the DNA level, this CDR3 is encoded by other sequences in the same sample as well. This chain uses TRBV11-3 with TRBJ1-6, with D perhaps matching TRBD1 (6 bases). The CDR3 contains 16 residues. Per germline, CDR1 SGHNT and CDR2 YENEEA. V lost 4 bases and J 1 base, leaving 11 bases between the germline ends. The CDR3 coding sequence is TGTGCCAGCAGCTCTAGGGGGGAGTCCTATAATTCACCCCTCCACTTT. It translates to CASSSRGESYNSPLHF.

The CDR3 coding sequence is TGTGCCAGCAGTAGACTGCGGGACAGCCCTGAAGCTTTCTTT. Its protein product is CASSRLRDSPEAFF. The chain is built from TRBV6-5 and TRBJ1-1, with TRBD1 identical over 7 bases. The CDR3 length is 14 residues. V lost 5 bases and J lost 6; bases outside the gene matches: 9. The germline gives CDR1 MNHEY, CDR2 SVGAGI.

Concerning this clone itself: The same CDR3 also results from other DNA sequences found in this sample. The chain carries TRBV9 and TRBJ1-5, with TRBD1 identical over 7 bases. Germline trimming cut 0 bases from V and 2 bases from J; bases unmatched to any gene: 2. Germline values: CDR1 SGDLS, CDR2 YYNGEE. The CDR3 runs to 15 residues. Here the CDR3 reads CASSVGGGGNQPQHF. The CDR3 nucleotides are TGTGCCAGCAGCGTAGGAGGGGGCGGCAATCAGCCCCAGCATTTT.

In its sample, this clone was seen a few times. The chain couples TRBV7-9 to TRBJ1-2, with a possible D match to TRBD1 (6 bases). CDR1 and CDR2 (germline): SEHNR, FQNEAQ (reference sequence). This CDR3 spans 16 amino acids. Trimming removed 0 bases at V and 7 bases at J, with 18 bases between. CDR3 sequence: CASSLARTASPVGYTF. CDR3 bases: TGTGCCAGCAGCTTAGCTCGGACAGCGAGCCCGGTTGGCTACACCTTC.

This chain joins TRBV19 and TRBJ1-2; 8 bases align to TRBD1. Germline CDR1 and CDR2: LNHDA and SQIVND (reference sequence). V was pared by 8 bases and J by 8 bases, with 13 bases of the junction left unmatched. This CDR3 has 14 amino acids. In nucleotides, the CDR3 is TGTGCCAGTTCACTCAAGGACAGGGTAGGGGGCTACACCTTC. Protein: CASSLKDRVGGYTF. Together with reference TRBV19 and TRBJ1-2, the CDR3 gives the full variable domain: DGGITQSPKYLFRKEGQNVTLSCEQNLNHDAMYWYRQDPGQGLRLIYYSQIVNDFQKGDIAEGYSVSREKKESFPLTVTSAQKNPTAFYLCASSLKDRVGGYTFGSGTRLTVV.

This chain joins TRBV9 and TRBJ2-1; 7 bases are shared with TRBD1. CDR3 size: 15 residues. Trimming cost V 2 bases and J 1 base; bases outside gene matches: 3. The V gene's germline CDR1 is SGDLS and CDR2 YYNGEE. CDR3 sequence (DNA): TGTGCCAGCAGCGTGACACAGGGGTCCTACAATGAGCAGTTCTTC. Protein sequence: CASSVTQGSYNEQFF.

This chain uses TRBV30 with TRBJ2-1; weak D call: TRBD1 (6 bases). The CDR3 extends over 14 amino acids. Germline V gene data show CDR1 as GTSNPN and CDR2 as SVGIG (reference sequence). Trimming left V 5 bases short and J 2 bases short, with 13 bases between. The CDR3 DNA is TGTGCCTGGGGTAATGGGGGCCCCTACAATGAGCAGTTCTTC. It specifies CAWGNGGPYNEQFF. Full variable domain (outside the CDR3, taken from reference TRBV30 and TRBJ2-1): SQTIHQWPATLVQPVGSPLSLECTVEGTSNPNLYWYRQAAGRGLQLLFYSVGIGQISSEVPQNLSASRPQDRQFILSSKKLLLSDSGFYLCAWGNGGPYNEQFFGPGTRLTVL.

This clone was found a few times. The V call is TRBV4-1, the J call TRBJ1-4, with TRBD1 as a possible D gene (5 bases). Germline-derived CDR1 and CDR2 are MGHRA and YSYEKL. CDR3 length: 14 amino acids. Trimming left V 1 base short and J 8 bases short, with 11 bases between. CDR3 DNA: TGCGCCAGCAGCCAAGGGGGGACGTGGGAAAAACTGTTTTTT. Its translation is CASSQGGTWEKLFF.

J is TRBJ2-1 and V is TRBV29-1; D is undetermined. Germline CDR1 is SQVTM and CDR2 is ANQGSEA. Trimming left V 2 bases short and J 8 bases short, with 7 bases between. This CDR3 is built from 11 residues. The CDR3 DNA is TGCAGCGTTGAAATGCAATATGAGCAGTTCTTC. Protein sequence: CSVEMQYEQFF.

The J gene is TRBJ2-1, the V gene TRBV15, with D unresolved. V lost 0 bases, J lost 6 bases, and 6 bases lay in between. Germline CDR1 LNHNV, CDR2 YYDKDF (reference sequence). CDR3 length: 13 amino acids. In DNA form, the CDR3 reads TGTGCCACCAGCAGAGACCAAGCCAATGAGCAGTTCTTC. It is translated as CATSRDQANEQFF.

The chain uses TRBV27 and TRBJ1-1; D possibly corresponds to TRBD1 (6 bases). The CDR3 has 14 amino acids. Looked up from germline, CDR1 is MNHEY and CDR2 is SMNVEV (reference sequence). V shed 3 bases and J shed 1 base, with 9 bases lying between them. The CDR3 DNA reads as TGTGCCAGCAGTTTTCGGGGACAGAACACTGAAGCTTTCTTT. Residues: CASSFRGQNTEAFF.

The table lists this clone with a few counts. V is TRBV30 and J is TRBJ2-3; possible D gene TRBD2, 7 bases. The CDR3 is made up of 13 amino acids. Trimming removed 3 bases from V and 4 bases from J, with 11 bases in between. Germline V CDR1 and CDR2: GTSNPN, SVGIG (reference sequence). The CDR3 loop reads CAWSPGGPDTQYF. In DNA, the CDR3 is TGTGCCTGGAGCCCGGGGGGCCCAGATACGCAGTATTTT.

At least ten counts were recorded for this clone. The rearrangement joins TRBV18 to TRBJ2-7; D unclear. Trimming left V 0 bases short and J 5 bases short, with 11 bases between. Germline V CDR1 and CDR2: KGHSH, LQKENI. CDR3 length: 14 residues. CDR3 sequence reads: CASSPPSVWDEQYF. CDR3 DNA: TGTGCCAGCTCACCACCGAGTGTGTGGGACGAGCAGTACTTC. Variable domain in full (rest from reference TRBV18 and TRBJ2-7): NAGVMQNPRHLVRRRGQEARLRCSPMKGHSHVYWYRQLPEEGLKFMVYLQKENIIDESGMPKERFSAEFPKEGPSILRIQQVVRGDSAAYFCASSPPSVWDEQYFGPGTRLTVT.

The gene calls are TRBV10-3 and TRBJ1-1; the D is unclear. The germline V gene encodes CDR1 ENHRY and CDR2 SYGVKD. The V and J ends lost 0 bases and 7 bases respectively, with 12 bases between them. This CDR3 contains 14 residues. The CDR3 is CAISESTGALEAFF. CDR3 DNA sequence: TGTGCCATCAGTGAGTCGACGGGAGCCCTTGAAGCTTTCTTT.

With regard to this clone: Its ends do not fully match the called genes, so a read error is possible. The chain has TRBV25-1 and TRBJ2-7; D call uncertain. CDR3 length: 13 residues. The germline V gene encodes CDR1 MGHDK and CDR2 SYGVNS. The CDR3 nucleotides read TGTGCCAGCAGTGAACTGGGTGTGTACGTGCAGTACTTC. As protein: CASSELGVYVQYF.

The rearrangement joins TRBV5-1 to TRBJ1-6; TRBD1 matches 7 bases. Germline V gives CDR1 SGHRS, CDR2 YFSETQ. This CDR3 has 14 amino acids. The J segment lost 7 bases and the V segment lost 4 bases, leaving 5 bases of the junction unmatched. The CDR3 DNA reads TGCGCCAGCAGCGGGCAGGGGGTCAATTCACCCCTCCACTTT. It is translated as CASSGQGVNSPLHF.

Notes on this clone: In the same sample, other DNA sequences code for this CDR3. The chain combines TRBV5-1 with TRBJ2-5; 10 bases match TRBD2. The CDR3 runs 14 residues. V lost 4 bases, J lost 2 bases, and 2 bases stayed unmatched. Germline V CDR1 and CDR2: SGHRS, YFSETQ. The CDR3 DNA follows: TGCGCCAGCAGCCCTAGCGGGGGTCAAGAGACCCAGTACTTC. Protein product: CASSPSGGQETQYF. Full variable domain (missing parts from reference TRBV5-1 and TRBJ2-5): KAGVTQTPRYLIKTRGQQVTLSCSPISGHRSVSWYQQTPGQGLQFLFEYFSETQRNKGNFPGRFSGRQFSNSRSEMNVSTLELGDSALYLCASSPSGGQETQYFGPGTRLLVL.

The sample holds a few counts of this clone. The chain links TRBV5-1 to TRBJ1-1, with 8 bases fitting TRBD1. With 3 bases clipped from V and 2 bases from J, the junction kept 6 bases outside the gene matches. Germline-derived CDR1 and CDR2 are SGHRS and YFSETQ. This CDR3 has 15 amino acids. The CDR3, as DNA: TGCGCCAGCAGCTGGTCAGGGGGCGATAACACTGAAGCTTTCTTT. Its protein product is CASSWSGGDNTEAFF.

J is TRBJ1-2 and V is TRBV7-8, with D tentatively TRBD1 (5 bases). The V and J ends lost 5 bases and 6 bases respectively, with 16 bases between them. Germline assignment: CDR1 SGHVS and CDR2 FQNEAQ. The CDR3 consists of 14 residues. Here the CDR3 reads CASSQGGVSNGYTF. The DNA of the CDR3 is TGTGCCAGCAGCCAGGGCGGAGTTTCTAATGGCTACACCTTC.

The rearrangement uses TRBV5-1 and TRBJ1-2; 9 bases line up with TRBD1. Germline CDR1 SGHRS, CDR2 YFSETQ. The V and J ends lost 3 bases and 5 bases, in that order; junction bases with no gene match: 2. The CDR3 sequence is 13 residues long. CDR3 sequence: CASSWGQGYGYTF. The CDR3, as DNA: TGCGCCAGCAGCTGGGGACAGGGATATGGCTACACCTTC.

V and J are TRBV7-2 and TRBJ2-3; possible D gene TRBD2, 5 bases. V was cut by 1 base and J by 0 bases, with 14 bases left in between. Germline assignment: CDR1 SGHTA and CDR2 FQGNSA. The CDR3 consists of 17 residues. The CDR3 sequence: CASSLVLAGSSTDTQYF. CDR3 DNA sequence: TGTGCCAGCAGCTTAGTCCTGGCGGGTAGTAGCACAGATACGCAGTATTTT.

This chain uses TRBV30 with TRBJ2-1, with D unresolved. This CDR3 spans 12 amino acids. The germline CDR1 and CDR2 sequences are GTSNPN and SVGIG (reference sequence). V lost 3 bases and J 8 bases, leaving 11 bases between the germline ends. CDR3 sequence reads: CAWRSQAYEQFF. The CDR3 DNA follows: TGTGCCTGGAGAAGCCAGGCCTATGAGCAGTTCTTC.

This sequence joins TRBV7-6 and TRBJ2-7, with a tentative D call TRBD1 (6 bases). The germline V gene encodes CDR1 SGHVS and CDR2 FNYEAQ. V dropped 5 bases and J dropped 4 bases, with 18 bases sitting between them. The CDR3 covers 15 residues. CDR3 DNA: TGTGCCAGCAGCCGCAATGTACAGGGTTCGTACGAGCAGTACTTC. Protein product: CASSRNVQGSYEQYF.

For this clone: Different DNA sequences within this sample yield the same CDR3. This sequence joins TRBV5-6 and TRBJ2-5, with D unclear. Trimming took off 0 bases at V and 2 bases at J, with 5 bases between the two ends. Germline V gene sequence: CDR1 SGHDT, CDR2 YYEEEE. The CDR3 has 13 amino acids. CDR3 residues: CASSLDRQETQYF. The DNA of the CDR3 is TGTGCCAGCAGCTTGGATAGGCAAGAGACCCAGTACTTC.

The chain uses TRBV5-4 and TRBJ2-7, with TRBD2 matching 9 bases. Germline lookup yields CDR1 SGHNT and CDR2 YYREEE (reference sequence). With 9 bases clipped from V and 8 bases from J, the junction kept 15 bases outside the gene matches. The CDR3 runs 14 residues. CDR3 nucleotide sequence: TGTGCCAACAAGGTTAGCGGGAGTTCCGTGCAGCAGTACTTC. Its translation: CANKVSGSSVQQYF.

This chain connects TRBV7-2 to TRBJ2-1, with D perhaps given as TRBD1 or TRBD2 (5 bases each). Trimming shortened V by 1 base and J by 6 bases, and 16 bases separated the two germline ends. The CDR3 contains 16 residues. CDR1 and CDR2 from the germline V gene are SGHTA and FQGNSA. The DNA of the CDR3 is TGTGCCAGCAGCTTAGGGGGACGGGTTTTGGGCAATGAGCAGTTCTTC. Its translation: CASSLGGRVLGNEQFF.

The CDR3 here is CASASGQLSDEQYF. CDR3 sequence (DNA): TGTGCCAGCGCCTCGGGACAGTTATCTGACGAGCAGTACTTC. This sequence joins TRBV2 and TRBJ2-7; 7 nucleotides match TRBD1. The CDR3 consists of 14 residues. With 8 bases clipped from V and 5 bases from J, the junction kept 12 bases outside the gene matches. Germline assignment: CDR1 SNHLY and CDR2 FYNNEI.

This chain links TRBV10-2 with TRBJ2-3, with D perhaps being TRBD1 or TRBD2 (7 bases each). CDR1 WSHSY and CDR2 SAAADI come from the germline V gene. V shed 2 bases and J shed 9 bases, with 15 bases lying between them. The CDR3 length is 14 residues. The CDR3 nucleotides read TGCGCCAGCAGTGAGCAGGGGGGGGGTGCCACGCAGTATTTT. Translation: CASSEQGGGATQYF.

In DNA form, the CDR3 reads TGTGCCAGCAGCTTTCAAGGGGGGGCTGGGGCCAACGTCCTGACTTTC. This codes for CASSFQGGAGANVLTF. The J gene is TRBJ2-6, the V gene TRBV7-2, with a weak D call TRBD2 (7 bases). This CDR3 has 16 amino acids. Trimming took off 3 bases at V and 2 bases at J, with 11 bases between the two ends. Germline values: CDR1 SGHTA, CDR2 FQGNSA.

The V gene is TRBV4-3, the J gene TRBJ2-2, with 9 bases fitting TRBD2. The CDR3 has 18 residues. Unmatched junction bases numbered 9, after V lost 0 bases and J lost 4 bases. CDR1 LGHNA and CDR2 YSLEER come from the germline V gene. This chain's CDR3 is CASSQEWVAGASTGELFF. DNA of the CDR3: TGCGCCAGCAGCCAAGAATGGGTAGCGGGAGCATCCACCGGGGAGCTGTTTTTT.

V usage is TRBV6-1 and J usage is TRBJ1-6; D may be TRBD1 (5 bases). Deletions cut 1 base from V and 4 bases from J, with 8 bases between. This CDR3 has 15 amino acids. Per the germline V gene, CDR1 is MNHNS and CDR2 is SASEGT. CDR3 DNA: TGTGCCAGCAGTGAAGGTGGGGGGTATAATTCACCCCTCCACTTT. Protein: CASSEGGGYNSPLHF.

This rearrangement joins TRBV4-3 to TRBJ2-1; D is unresolved. This CDR3 comprises 11 residues. V was pared by 4 bases and J by 9 bases, with 7 bases between. CDR1 is LGHNA, CDR2 YSLEER, per germline. DNA for the CDR3: TGCGCCAGCAGCCGGGGAAGTGAGCAGTTCTTC. Protein: CASSRGSEQFF.